This T cell receptor (beta chain) was obtained from a study of T cells in localized non-small cell lung cancer (dated by TCRdb to the early 2020s). A note on the overall study: The study examined T cell repertoires in a few hundred patients with early-stage NSCLC and compared tumors with uninvolved tumor-adjacent lungs. The cohort was made up of around 220 treatment-naive NSCLC patients whose localized lung tumors had been resected. NSCLC patients had a mean age of approximately 72 years, and approximately 140 were male and 107 female.

The immunoSEQ Assay was used to sequence TCR beta CDR3 regions from DNA. Under the source paper's analysis protocol: To compute T cell density, TCR beta template counts were normalized to usable DNA, which was estimated by amplifying housekeeping genes. Using the preseqR package, richness was estimated by extrapolating to 120,000 templates for tissue samples and 400,000 templates for PBMC samples. Clonality was defined as one minus Pielou's evenness. Tissue-enriched TCRs were identified by differential abundance testing using productive amino-acid clonotypes, minimum total count 5 and alpha 0.1. Repertoire overlap between compartments was quantified with the Jaccard Index and Morisita Overlap Index. TCR beta CDR3s were clustered by GLIPH together with public tetramer-defined viral CDR3s, and at least three viral sequences plus V-gene enrichment were required for viral motifs. TCRdb stores this immuneACCESS table with in-frame sequences only. Part of the clones is absent; in the studies checked, under half of the shortfall reflects unresolved V genes, and no reason is known for the rest. Clonal size and the V and J genes are those of that table, whereas D and trimming came from the DNA. Within this sample are over 20,000 clones, with nearly 90% of them counted one time only. Together, the top ten hold roughly 30% of the sample.

V is pared back by 6 bases and J by 6 bases, with 16 bases lying between the germline termini. Sequences MNHNS (CDR1) and SASEGT (CDR2) are obtained from the germline V gene. Taken from cysteine to phenylalanine, the CDR3 has 14 residues. The CDR3 DNA has 42 bases and is translated from base 1. Results and caveats for the whole study, not just this receptor: Uninvolved tumor-adjacent lung showed the highest T cell clonality, higher than tumor, which suggests more focused antigenic responses in the adjacent lung. Higher blood T cell density associated with longer overall survival, while higher adjacent-lung clonality associated with shorter survival. A median of approximately 53 of the top 100 tumor clones turned up in the paired uninvolved adjacent lung, and approximately 30 of those clones also ranked among the top 100 of that same adjacent lung. Because multi-region tumor sequencing was not performed, intratumor heterogeneity could not be ruled out. Since the design was exploratory, TCR variables were selected using unadjusted p-values with no false-discovery rate correction.

In regard to this clone: It lacks a known antigen. Base qualities are not provided; no much larger clone lies one nucleotide away.

At diagnosis, tumor, uninvolved tumor-adjacent lung and peripheral blood were collected and then preserved as a mix of FFPE and fresh-frozen material. For TCR repertoire profiling, the blood samples were analyzed as peripheral blood mononuclear cells. The sample consisted of peripheral blood mononuclear cells, taken before any cancer treatment. The rearrangement joined TRBV6-1 to TRBJ2-3; the D gene lacks a confident call. The clonotype comes from a male donor at least 60 years old with stage II lung adenocarcinoma. The CDR3 is CASRPSLNVDTQYF. The nucleotide sequence reads as follows: TGTGCCAGCAGACCAAGTTTAAACGTGGATACGCAGTATTTT.